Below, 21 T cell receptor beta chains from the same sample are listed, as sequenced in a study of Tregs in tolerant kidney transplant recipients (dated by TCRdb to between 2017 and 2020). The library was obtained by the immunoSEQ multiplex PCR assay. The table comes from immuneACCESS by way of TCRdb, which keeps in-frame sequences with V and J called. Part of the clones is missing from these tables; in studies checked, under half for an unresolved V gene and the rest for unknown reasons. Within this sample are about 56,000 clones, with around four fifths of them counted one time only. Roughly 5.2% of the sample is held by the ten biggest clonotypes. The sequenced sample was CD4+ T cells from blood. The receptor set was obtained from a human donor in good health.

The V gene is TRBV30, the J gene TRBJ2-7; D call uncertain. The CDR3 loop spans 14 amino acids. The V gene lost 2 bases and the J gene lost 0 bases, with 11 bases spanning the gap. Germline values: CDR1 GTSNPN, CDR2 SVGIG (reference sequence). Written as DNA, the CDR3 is TGTGCCTGGAGTAAGGGCCGTAACTCCTACGAGCAGTACTTC. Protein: CAWSKGRNSYEQYF.

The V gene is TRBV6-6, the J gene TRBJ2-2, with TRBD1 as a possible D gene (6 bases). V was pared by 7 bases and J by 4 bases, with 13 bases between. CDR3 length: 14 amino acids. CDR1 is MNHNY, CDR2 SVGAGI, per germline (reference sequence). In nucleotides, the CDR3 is TGTGCCAGCAAATTACAGGGAGCCACCGGGGAGCTGTTTTTT. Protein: CASKLQGATGELFF.

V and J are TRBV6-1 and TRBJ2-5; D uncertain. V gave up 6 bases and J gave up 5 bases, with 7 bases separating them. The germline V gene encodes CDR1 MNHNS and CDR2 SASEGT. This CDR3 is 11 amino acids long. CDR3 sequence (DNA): TGTGCCAGCAGCCCTAAGGAGACCCAGTACTTC. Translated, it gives CASSPKETQYF.

CDR3 region: CASSPGGPYEQYF. In DNA, the CDR3 is TGTGCCAGCTCACCAGGAGGCCCCTACGAGCAGTACTTC. The rearrangement links TRBV18 to TRBJ2-7, with D possibly TRBD2 on 5 matching bases. V lost 2 bases and J 2 bases, leaving 7 bases between the germline ends. The CDR3 loop spans 13 amino acids. CDR1 is KGHSH, CDR2 LQKENI, per germline.

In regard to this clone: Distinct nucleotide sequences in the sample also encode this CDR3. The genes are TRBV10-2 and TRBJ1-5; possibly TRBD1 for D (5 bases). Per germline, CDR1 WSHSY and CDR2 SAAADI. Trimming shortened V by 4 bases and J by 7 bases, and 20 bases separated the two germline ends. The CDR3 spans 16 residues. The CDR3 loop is CASSVGQGMRGQPQHF. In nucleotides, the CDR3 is TGCGCCAGCAGTGTAGGCCAGGGAATGAGAGGGCAGCCCCAGCATTTT.

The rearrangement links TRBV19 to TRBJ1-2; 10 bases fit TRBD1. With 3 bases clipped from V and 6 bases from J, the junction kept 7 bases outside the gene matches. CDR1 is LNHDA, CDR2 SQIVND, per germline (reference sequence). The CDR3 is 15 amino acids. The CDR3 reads CASSIPGQGINGYTF. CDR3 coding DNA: TGTGCCAGTAGTATTCCGGGACAGGGGATCAATGGCTACACCTTC. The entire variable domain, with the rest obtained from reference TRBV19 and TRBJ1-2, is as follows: DGGITQSPKYLFRKEGQNVTLSCEQNLNHDAMYWYRQDPGQGLRLIYYSQIVNDFQKGDIAEGYSVSREKKESFPLTVTSAQKNPTAFYLCASSIPGQGINGYTFGSGTRLTVV.

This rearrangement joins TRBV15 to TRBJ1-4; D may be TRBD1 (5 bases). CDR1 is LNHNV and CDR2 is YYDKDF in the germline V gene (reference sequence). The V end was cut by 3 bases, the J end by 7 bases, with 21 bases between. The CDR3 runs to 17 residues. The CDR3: CATSRKLRGPPGEKLFF. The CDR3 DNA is TGTGCCACCAGCAGGAAGCTCCGGGGCCCCCCTGGTGAAAAACTGTTTTTT. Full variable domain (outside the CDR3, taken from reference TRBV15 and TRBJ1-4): DAMVIQNPRYQVTQFGKPVTLSCSQTLNHNVMYWYQQKSSQAPKLLFHYYDKDFNNEADTPDNFQSRRPNTSFCFLDIRSPGLGDTAMYLCATSRKLRGPPGEKLFFGSGTQLSVL.

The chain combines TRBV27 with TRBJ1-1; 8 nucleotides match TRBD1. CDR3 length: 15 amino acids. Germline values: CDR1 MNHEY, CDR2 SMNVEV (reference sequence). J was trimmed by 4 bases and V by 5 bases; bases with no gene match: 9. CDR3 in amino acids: CASSPRTGRGTEAFF. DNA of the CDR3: TGTGCCAGCAGTCCAAGGACAGGGAGGGGCACTGAAGCTTTCTTT.

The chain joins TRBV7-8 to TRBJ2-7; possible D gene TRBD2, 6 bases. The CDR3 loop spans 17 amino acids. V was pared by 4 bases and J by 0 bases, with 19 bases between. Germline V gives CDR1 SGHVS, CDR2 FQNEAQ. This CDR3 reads CASSSPWRRRDSYEQYF. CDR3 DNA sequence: TGTGCCAGCAGCTCCCCTTGGAGGCGGAGGGACTCCTACGAGCAGTACTTC.

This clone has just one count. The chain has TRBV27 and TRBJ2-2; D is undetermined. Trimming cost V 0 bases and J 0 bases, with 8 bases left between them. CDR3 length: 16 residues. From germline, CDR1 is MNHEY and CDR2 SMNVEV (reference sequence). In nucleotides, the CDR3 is TGTGCCAGCAGTTTATCATCAGGCTCGAACACCGGGGAGCTGTTTTTT. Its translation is CASSLSSGSNTGELFF.

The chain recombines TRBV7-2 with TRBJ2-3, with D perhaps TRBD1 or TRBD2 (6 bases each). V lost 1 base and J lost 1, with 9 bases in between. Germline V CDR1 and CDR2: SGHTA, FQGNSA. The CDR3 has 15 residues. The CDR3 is CASSLVRGRTDTQYF. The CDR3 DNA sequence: TGTGCCAGCAGCTTAGTTCGGGGGCGCACAGATACGCAGTATTTT.

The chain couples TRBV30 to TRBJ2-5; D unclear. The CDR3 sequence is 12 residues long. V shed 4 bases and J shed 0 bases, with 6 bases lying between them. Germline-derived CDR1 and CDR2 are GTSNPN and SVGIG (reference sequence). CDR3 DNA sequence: TGTGCCTGGATGAACAACCAAGAGACCCAGTACTTC. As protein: CAWMNNQETQYF.

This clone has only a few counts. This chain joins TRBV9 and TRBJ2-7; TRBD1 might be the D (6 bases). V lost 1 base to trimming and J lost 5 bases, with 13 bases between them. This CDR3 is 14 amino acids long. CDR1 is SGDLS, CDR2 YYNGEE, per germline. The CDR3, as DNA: TGTGCCAGCAGCGTATCAGGGACAAATAACGAGCAGTACTTC. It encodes CASSVSGTNNEQYF.

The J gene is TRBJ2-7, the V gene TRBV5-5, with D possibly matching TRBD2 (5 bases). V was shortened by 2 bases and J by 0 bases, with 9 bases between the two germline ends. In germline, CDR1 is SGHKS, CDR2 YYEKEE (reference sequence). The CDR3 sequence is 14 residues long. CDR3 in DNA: TGTGCCAGCAGCTTATCGGGGAGCTCCTACGAGCAGTACTTC. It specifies CASSLSGSSYEQYF.

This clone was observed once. The CDR3 sequence is CASSGLQGTEAFF. Written as DNA, the CDR3 is TGTGCCAGCAGTGGGCTACAGGGGACTGAAGCTTTCTTT. The chain carries TRBV2 and TRBJ1-1, with 7 bases identical to TRBD1. The V segment lost 4 bases and the J segment 5 bases; nucleotides outside the gene matches: 4. Germline V gives CDR1 SNHLY, CDR2 FYNNEI. The CDR3 extends over 13 amino acids.

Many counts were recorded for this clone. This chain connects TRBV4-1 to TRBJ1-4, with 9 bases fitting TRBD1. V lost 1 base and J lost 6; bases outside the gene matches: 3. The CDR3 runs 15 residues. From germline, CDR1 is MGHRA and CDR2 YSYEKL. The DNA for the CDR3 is TGCGCCAGCAGCCAAGGGACAGGGGTCGATGAAAAACTGTTTTTT. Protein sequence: CASSQGTGVDEKLFF.

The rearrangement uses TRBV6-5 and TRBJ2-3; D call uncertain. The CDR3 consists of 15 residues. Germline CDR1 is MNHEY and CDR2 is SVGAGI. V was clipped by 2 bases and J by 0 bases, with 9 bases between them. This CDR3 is CASSYRLQSTDTQYF. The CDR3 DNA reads TGTGCCAGCAGTTACAGATTGCAAAGCACAGATACGCAGTATTTT.

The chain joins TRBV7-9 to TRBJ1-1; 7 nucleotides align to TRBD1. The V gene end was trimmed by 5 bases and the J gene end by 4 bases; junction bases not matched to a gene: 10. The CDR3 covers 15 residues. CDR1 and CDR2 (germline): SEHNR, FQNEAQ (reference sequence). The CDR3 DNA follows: TGTGCCAGCAGCGTCACTACAGGGGTCGGCACTGAAGCTTTCTTT. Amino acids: CASSVTTGVGTEAFF.

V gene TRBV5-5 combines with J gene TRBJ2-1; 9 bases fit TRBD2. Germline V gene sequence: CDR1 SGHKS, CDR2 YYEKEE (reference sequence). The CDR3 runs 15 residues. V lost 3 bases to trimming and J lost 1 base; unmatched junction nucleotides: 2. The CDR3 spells CASSSLAGSYNEQFF. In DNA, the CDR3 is TGTGCCAGCAGCTCTCTAGCGGGGTCCTACAATGAGCAGTTCTTC.

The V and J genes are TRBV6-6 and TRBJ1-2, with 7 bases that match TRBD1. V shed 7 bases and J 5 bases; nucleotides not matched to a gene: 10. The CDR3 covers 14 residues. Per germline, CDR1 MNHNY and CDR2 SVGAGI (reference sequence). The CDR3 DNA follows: TGTGCCAGCACCGACGAGGGGGCGGGGTATGGCTACACCTTC. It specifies CASTDEGAGYGYTF.

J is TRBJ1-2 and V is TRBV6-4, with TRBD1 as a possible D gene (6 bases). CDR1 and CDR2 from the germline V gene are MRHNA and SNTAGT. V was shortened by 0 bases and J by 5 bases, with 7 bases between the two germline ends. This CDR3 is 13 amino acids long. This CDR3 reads CASSDSTGYGYTF. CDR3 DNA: TGTGCCAGCAGTGACTCTACAGGGTATGGCTACACCTTC.